This T cell receptor (beta chain) stems from a study of T cell changes during pregnancy in multiple sclerosis. The germline gives CDR1 MNHEY, CDR2 SVGAGI. Trimming left V 6 bases short and J 2 bases short, with 7 bases between. The CDR3 has 12 residues. Assay: immunoSEQ multiplex PCR; the TCRdb copy retains only in-frame clones and omits some. The repertoire holds tens of thousands of clones, about 94% seen once, with under 1.5% in the top ten. This sample comprised peripheral blood, obtained in the third trimester of pregnancy. This clonotype was obtained from a female donor in good health, enrolled as a control in a pregnancy study. The rearrangement links TRBV6-5 to TRBJ1-1; D unresolved. The CDR3, as DNA: TGTGCCAGCAGCGGAGCTAACACTGAAGCTTTCTTT. Residues: CASSGANTEAFF.